The present TCR beta chain was sequenced within a study of blood T cells in healthy people across ages. V lost 2 bases to trimming and J lost 5 bases, with 24 bases between them. This CDR3 region has 18 residues. CDR1 is SGHVS and CDR2 is FNYEAQ in the germline V gene. This clonotype was seen a few times. Its antigen is as yet unknown. A second PCR of 7 to 11 cycles used a sample-barcoded 5' primer and a J-beta primer mix. All samples gave at least 2.5 million CDR3-containing paired-end reads. One entry per CDR3 protein results from TCRdb running MiXCR on the 5' RACE reads. Of some 1.8 million distinct CDR3 sequences detected, about two fifths appear once; the ten largest clones hold 20% to 25%. Study-wide results and limits: Diversity figures based on one million T cells were deemed too low. Older age coincided with a roughly linear decline in TCR beta diversity per million T cells.

Sequencing was performed on blood. The rearrangement uses TRBV7-6 and TRBJ2-5; tentative D call: TRBD2 (6 bases). The source of this sequence is a human donor in good health. In nucleotides, the CDR3 is TGTGCCAGCAGCTTATCCCCCCCGACTTCCAGGGAGGTCGAGACCCAGTACTTC. Its translation is CASSLSPPTSREVETQYF.